The clone carrying this T cell receptor beta chain was counted ten times or more. Relative to the germline gene, one junction end is altered; a read error may explain this. Per germline, CDR1 SGHRS and CDR2 YFSETQ. The CDR3 extends over 16 amino acids. TCRdb recomputed calls from the RT-PCR reads with MiXCR, one row per CDR3 protein. The repertoire holds about 700,000 distinct CDR3 sequences, with 14% as singletons. The material sequenced was memory CD4+ T cells from blood. The clonotype comes from a female donor in good health, serving as a healthy control. The chain couples TRBV5-1 to TRBJ2-3; 7 bases are shared with TRBD2. In DNA form, the CDR3 reads TGTGCCAGCAGCTTAGGGCTAGCGGAAAGCACAGATACGCAGTATTTT. Protein product: CASSLGLAESTDTQYF.